These 32 T cell receptor beta chains originate from one sample sequenced in a study of shared clonotypes between healthy human individuals. Measured with immunoSEQ multiplex PCR; TCRdb has only the in-frame clones, and not every one. The sample shows about 680,000 clones, about three quarters of them seen only once. Sequencing was performed on memory CD4+ T cells sorted from blood. Stated subset: CD45RA-negative fraction. These receptor sequences come from a woman under 40 in good health.

This clone was seen at least ten times. V gene TRBV7-2 combines with J gene TRBJ2-1; D gene ambiguous. CDR3 length equals 14 residues. The V end lost 1 base, the J end lost 1 base, and 5 bases lay between the germline ends. Germline CDR1 is SGHTA and CDR2 is FQGNSA. CDR3 loop: CASSLDRSYNEQFF. CDR3 nucleotide sequence: TGTGCCAGCAGCTTAGACCGGTCCTACAATGAGCAGTTCTTC.

The chain has TRBV9 and TRBJ2-1; maybe TRBD2 (5 bases). The germline V gene has CDR1 SGDLS and CDR2 YYNGEE. V was pared by 0 bases and J by 3 bases, with 10 bases between. This CDR3 is 15 amino acids long. The DNA for the CDR3 is TGTGCCAGCAGCGTAGAAGCGGTTGTCTACAATGAGCAGTTCTTC. This sequence encodes CASSVEAVVYNEQFF.

The chain is built from TRBV19 and TRBJ1-5; 9 bases align to TRBD1. With V trimmed by 4 bases and J by 7 bases, 8 bases remained unmatched. CDR1 and CDR2 (germline): LNHDA, SQIVND (reference sequence). This CDR3 has 15 amino acids. The CDR3 bases are TGTGCCAGTAGTAGGACCGGGACAGGGTACCAGCCCCAGCATTTT. Translation gives CASSRTGTGYQPQHF.

The V and J genes are TRBV27 and TRBJ1-2; tentative D call: TRBD1 (6 bases). From germline, CDR1 is MNHEY and CDR2 SMNVEV (reference sequence). The CDR3 runs to 15 residues. V lost 5 bases and J 6 bases, leaving 19 bases between the germline ends. The CDR3 here is CASSHTGSGSNGYTF. Here the CDR3 DNA reads TGTGCCAGCAGTCACACAGGGTCAGGAAGTAATGGCTACACCTTC.

This chain joins TRBV9 and TRBJ2-7; 9 bases are a match to TRBD2. The CDR3 length is 14 residues. Trimming cost V 4 bases and J 5 bases; bases outside gene matches: 7. CDR1 and CDR2 (germline): SGDLS, YYNGEE. DNA of the CDR3: TGTGCCAGCAGCCCAGTAGCGGGAGTGAACGAGCAGTACTTC. Amino acids: CASSPVAGVNEQYF.

Only a few counts were recorded for this clone. Here the CDR3 reads CSVGGPGQPQHF. The CDR3 DNA sequence: TGCAGCGTTGGGGGACCAGGGCAGCCCCAGCATTTT. The chain joins TRBV29-1 to TRBJ1-5, with TRBD1 as a possible D gene (5 bases). Per the germline V gene, CDR1 is SQVTM and CDR2 is ANQGSEA. Trimming took 4 bases from V and 7 from J, leaving 11 bases between them. There are 12 residues in the CDR3. Full variable domain (missing parts from reference TRBV29-1 and TRBJ1-5): SAVISQKPSRDICQRGTSLTIQCQVDSQVTMMFWYRQQPGQSLTLIATANQGSEATYESGFVIDKFPISRPNLTFSTLTVSNMSPEDSSIYLCSVGGPGQPQHFGDGTRLSIL.

This clone was observed once. The V gene is TRBV19, the J gene TRBJ1-5; D possibly corresponds to TRBD1 (6 bases). Trimming took off 5 bases at V and 2 bases at J, with 10 bases between the two ends. Germline values: CDR1 LNHDA, CDR2 SQIVND (reference sequence). This CDR3 has 14 amino acids. The CDR3 loop reads CASSQDSRNQPQHF. DNA for the CDR3: TGTGCCAGTAGTCAGGACAGCCGCAATCAGCCCCAGCATTTT.

This sequence joins TRBV2 and TRBJ2-5; D remains unclear. CDR1 is SNHLY, CDR2 FYNNEI, per germline. The CDR3 is 14 amino acids. V lost 1 base, J lost 4 bases, and 10 bases lay in between. DNA of the CDR3: TGTGCCAGCAGTGAAGGCTTTTTGGGAGAGACCCAGTACTTC. Residues: CASSEGFLGETQYF.

V is TRBV4-2 and J is TRBJ2-2; 7 bases match TRBD2. The V and J ends lost 1 base and 1 base, in that order; junction bases with no gene match: 6. CDR3 length: 17 amino acids. CDR1 is LGHNA, CDR2 YNFKEQ, per germline. CDR3 protein: CASSQVGLVGNTGELFF. The CDR3 nucleotides are TGTGCCAGCAGCCAAGTTGGACTAGTGGGGAACACCGGGGAGCTGTTTTTT.

This clone has ten or more counts. The chain employs TRBV5-4 and TRBJ2-5; 10 bases are shared with TRBD2. The trim removed 4 bases at V and 6 bases at J, leaving 12 bases unmatched. The germline V gene encodes CDR1 SGHNT and CDR2 YYREEE (reference sequence). The CDR3 extends over 16 amino acids. CDR3 amino acids: CASSQAAGGPDKTQYF. The CDR3 nucleotides read TGTGCCAGCAGCCAGGCAGCGGGAGGGCCAGACAAGACCCAGTACTTC.

The J gene is TRBJ2-1, the V gene TRBV28; TRBD1 might be the D (6 bases). Trimming removed 9 bases at V and 6 bases at J, with 12 bases between. The CDR3 loop spans 12 amino acids. Germline V gene lookup returns CDR1 MDHEN and CDR2 SYDVKM. The CDR3 reads CASRTAPNEQFF. DNA of the CDR3: TGTGCCAGTAGGACAGCACCCAATGAGCAGTTCTTC.

As DNA, the CDR3 is TGTGCCAGCAGCCTAATGAACACCGGGGAGCTGTTTTTT. Translation: CASSLMNTGELFF. The V and J genes are TRBV5-8 and TRBJ2-2; D is unclear. Looked up from germline, CDR1 is SGHTS and CDR2 is YDEGEE. Trimming took off 4 bases at V and 1 base at J, with 5 bases between the two ends. The CDR3 runs to 13 residues.

This clone was recorded a few times. The chain is built from TRBV28 and TRBJ2-3, with TRBD2 matching over 8 bases. The trim removed 2 bases at V and 4 bases at J, leaving 5 bases unmatched. Germline CDR1 MDHEN, CDR2 SYDVKM. The CDR3 consists of 15 residues. The CDR3 sequence: CASSLGGREADTQYF. CDR3 nucleotide sequence: TGTGCCAGCAGTTTAGGAGGGCGGGAGGCAGATACGCAGTATTTT.

The chain couples TRBV11-2 to TRBJ2-6; D gene ambiguous. The CDR3 is made up of 15 amino acids. Trimming cost V 5 bases and J 0 bases, with 8 bases left between them. CDR1 is SGHAT and CDR2 is FQNNGV in the germline V gene. CDR3 sequence: CASSHGSSGANVLTF. CDR3 coding DNA: TGTGCCAGCAGCCATGGCAGCTCTGGGGCCAACGTCCTGACTTTC.

This clone has only a few counts. The V call is TRBV7-9, the J call TRBJ1-2; a possible D gene is TRBD1 (5 bases). CDR3 size: 13 residues. The germline CDR1 and CDR2 sequences are SEHNR and FQNEAQ (reference sequence). Deletions cut 2 bases from V and 8 bases from J, with 12 bases between. DNA of the CDR3: TGTGCCAGCAGCTTATGGGGCGGTGAGGGCTACACCTTC. It is translated as CASSLWGGEGYTF.

This clone has just a few counts. This chain's CDR3 is CASSLETRDNEQFF. The CDR3, as DNA: TGCGCCAGCAGCTTGGAGACTAGAGACAATGAGCAGTTCTTC. The J gene is TRBJ2-1, the V gene TRBV5-1; a possible D gene is TRBD2 (6 bases). CDR1 and CDR2 (germline): SGHRS, YFSETQ. CDR3 length: 14 residues. V dropped 0 bases and J dropped 5 bases, with 9 bases sitting between them.

This clone was counted at least ten times. This sequence joins TRBV5-6 and TRBJ1-4; D is perhaps TRBD1 (6 bases). CDR3 length: 13 residues. Per germline, CDR1 SGHDT and CDR2 YYEEEE. Trimming took off 0 bases at V and 7 bases at J, with 7 bases between the two ends. The CDR3 DNA reads as TGTGCCAGCAGCTTGGGCAGGGGTGAAAAACTGTTTTTT. Its protein product is CASSLGRGEKLFF.

The chain employs TRBV28 and TRBJ1-1; D not resolved. V dropped 8 bases and J dropped 1 base, with 17 bases sitting between them. Germline V gene data show CDR1 as MDHEN and CDR2 as SYDVKM. CDR3 length: 15 amino acids. CDR3 DNA: TGTGCCAGCCCGAGACCGGTCGGGTCGAACACTGAAGCTTTCTTT. It is translated as CASPRPVGSNTEAFF.

This clone was counted a few times. The chain links TRBV11-2 to TRBJ1-4, with D unclear. Trimming removed 5 bases from V and 6 bases from J, with 13 bases in between. Germline CDR1 SGHAT, CDR2 FQNNGV. The CDR3 consists of 14 residues. CDR3 region: CASSPRQADEKLFF. As DNA, the CDR3 is TGTGCCAGCAGCCCCCGCCAGGCCGATGAAAAACTGTTTTTT.

The V call is TRBV7-2, the J call TRBJ2-2; 7 nucleotides line up with TRBD2. V shed 8 bases and J 5 bases; nucleotides not matched to a gene: 5. This CDR3 comprises 13 residues. Germline CDR1 is SGHTA and CDR2 is FQGNSA. The CDR3 DNA is TGTGCCAGCGGCGCGGGAGAGACCGGGGAGCTGTTTTTT. Translation: CASGAGETGELFF.

This clone was seen a handful of times. The chain links TRBV11-2 to TRBJ1-1; 7 bases are shared with TRBD1. The CDR3 runs 19 residues. V dropped 2 bases and J dropped 1; count of bases not matched to a gene: 16. The V gene's germline CDR1 is SGHAT and CDR2 FQNNGV. The CDR3 DNA reads TGTGCCAGCAGCTTATCGACAGGGCAAAGGGGAGAGCGGAACACTGAAGCTTTCTTT. Translated: CASSLSTGQRGERNTEAFF. The entire variable domain, with the rest obtained from reference TRBV11-2 and TRBJ1-1, is as follows: EAGVAQSPRYKIIEKRQSVAFWCNPISGHATLYWYQQILGQGPKLLIQFQNNGVVDDSQLPKDRFSAERLKGVDSTLKIQPAKLEDSAVYLCASSLSTGQRGERNTEAFFGQGTRLTVV.

V and J are TRBV4-1 and TRBJ1-4, with D unclear. From germline, CDR1 is MGHRA and CDR2 YSYEKL. The CDR3 consists of 15 residues. Trimming stripped 0 bases from V and 8 bases from J, with 13 bases between. CDR3 sequence reads: CASSQDGRSLEKLFF. The CDR3 region has the DNA TGCGCCAGCAGCCAAGACGGCAGGTCCTTAGAAAAACTGTTTTTT.

This clone was seen a single time. This likely came from a read error, as a far larger clone is one base away. The chain uses TRBV27 and TRBJ2-7, with 7 bases aligning to TRBD1. CDR3 size: 13 residues. Germline V CDR1 and CDR2: MNHEY, SMNVEV (reference sequence). V was clipped by 6 bases and J by 0 bases; unmatched bases: 2. CDR3 DNA sequence: TGTGCCAGCAGGAGACAGGGCTCCTACGAGCAGTACTTC. The encoded protein is CASRRQGSYEQYF.

The CDR3 here is CASSYSRAGGRNEQFF. As DNA, the CDR3 is TGTGCCAGCAGTTACTCGAGAGCGGGAGGAAGGAATGAGCAGTTCTTC. The rearrangement joins TRBV6-6 to TRBJ2-1; 9 positions agree with TRBD2. This CDR3 spans 16 amino acids. Germline CDR1 and CDR2: MNHNY and SVGAGI (reference sequence). The V segment lost 0 bases and the J segment 7 bases; nucleotides outside the gene matches: 7.

V gene TRBV28 combines with J gene TRBJ1-1; no clear D gene. CDR3 length: 13 residues. Germline V lookup: CDR1 MDHEN, CDR2 SYDVKM. Trimming shortened V by 3 bases and J by 6 bases, and 11 bases separated the two germline ends. CDR3 coding DNA: TGTGCCAGCAGTTTCCCCCGCTCACCTGAAGCTTTCTTT. This sequence encodes CASSFPRSPEAFF. Variable domain in full (rest from reference TRBV28 and TRBJ1-1): DVKVTQSSRYLVKRTGEKVFLECVQDMDHENMFWYRQDPGLGLRLIYFSYDVKMKEKGDIPEGYSVSREKKERFSLILESASTNQTSMYLCASSFPRSPEAFFGQGTRLTVV.

The V call is TRBV18, the J call TRBJ2-7; 12 bases map to TRBD2. The length of the CDR3 is 15 residues. After removal of 3 bases from V and 6 bases from J, the junction contained 6 bases not matched to a gene. Per germline, CDR1 KGHSH and CDR2 LQKENI. CDR3 sequence: CASSPSLAGGTEQYF. The CDR3 DNA follows: TGTGCCAGCTCACCCTCACTAGCGGGAGGTACCGAGCAGTACTTC.

The chain uses TRBV4-1 and TRBJ2-3; no clear D gene. From germline, CDR1 is MGHRA and CDR2 YSYEKL. With 1 base removed from V and 5 bases from J, the gap between germline ends came to 10 bases. The CDR3 extends over 14 amino acids. In nucleotides, the CDR3 is TGCGCCAGCAGCCAAGGTGGCATGGAAGATACGCAGTATTTT. It translates to CASSQGGMEDTQYF.

The gene calls are TRBV4-2 and TRBJ2-7; weak D call: TRBD2 (6 bases). Trimming removed 0 bases from V and 2 bases from J, with 14 bases in between. The length of the CDR3 is 16 residues. CDR1 LGHNA and CDR2 YNFKEQ come from the germline V gene. CDR3 nucleotide sequence: TGTGCCAGCAGCCAAGATACTGGGGGGAGCCCCTACGAGCAGTACTTC. This sequence encodes CASSQDTGGSPYEQYF.

This clone has only one observation. This rearrangement joins TRBV14 to TRBJ2-4; the D gene is possibly TRBD1 (6 bases). This CDR3 is 14 amino acids long. Germline assignment: CDR1 SGHDN and CDR2 FVKESK. V lost 4 bases and J lost 7, with 14 bases in between. The CDR3 reads CASSPYRDGNIQYF. For the CDR3, the DNA is TGTGCCAGCAGCCCCTACAGGGACGGGAACATTCAGTACTTC.

V gene TRBV7-2 combines with J gene TRBJ2-4; TRBD1 might be the D (5 bases). The CDR3 is made up of 16 amino acids. Germline V lookup: CDR1 SGHTA, CDR2 FQGNSA. Between the trimmed V and J ends, which lost 1 base and 3 bases, there was a span of 13 bases. The CDR3 protein is CASSLVAGRVKNIQYF. The DNA of the CDR3 is TGTGCCAGCAGCTTAGTGGCAGGGCGAGTCAAAAACATTCAGTACTTC.

This clone was counted once. V is TRBV15 and J is TRBJ1-3; unclear D gene. V was trimmed by 1 base and J by 0 bases, leaving 25 bases between them. The CDR3 has 21 amino acids. CDR1 and CDR2 (germline): LNHNV, YYDKDF (reference sequence). The CDR3 protein is CATSRVFGGVQHGDSGNTIYF. In DNA, the CDR3 is TGTGCCACCAGCAGAGTCTTCGGTGGCGTCCAGCACGGAGACTCTGGAAACACCATATATTTT. Full variable domain (outside the CDR3, taken from reference TRBV15 and TRBJ1-3): DAMVIQNPRYQVTQFGKPVTLSCSQTLNHNVMYWYQQKSSQAPKLLFHYYDKDFNNEADTPDNFQSRRPNTSFCFLDIRSPGLGDTAMYLCATSRVFGGVQHGDSGNTIYFGEGSWLTVV.

The chain links TRBV5-6 to TRBJ1-4, with 7 bases matching TRBD1. The trim removed 0 bases at V and 7 bases at J, leaving 12 bases unmatched. Germline V gene sequence: CDR1 SGHDT, CDR2 YYEEEE. This CDR3 contains 17 residues. CDR3 sequence (DNA): TGTGCCAGCAGCTTGGGGCGTCTACAGGGGCGTGGTGAAAAACTGTTTTTT. Translation gives CASSLGRLQGRGEKLFF. The full variable domain, in which reference TRBV5-6 and TRBJ1-4 provide the parts outside the CDR3, is DAGVTQSPTHLIKTRGQQVTLRCSPKSGHDTVSWYQQALGQGPQFIFQYYEEEERQRGNFPDRFSGHQFPNYSSELNVNALLLGDSALYLCASSLGRLQGRGEKLFFGSGTQLSVL.